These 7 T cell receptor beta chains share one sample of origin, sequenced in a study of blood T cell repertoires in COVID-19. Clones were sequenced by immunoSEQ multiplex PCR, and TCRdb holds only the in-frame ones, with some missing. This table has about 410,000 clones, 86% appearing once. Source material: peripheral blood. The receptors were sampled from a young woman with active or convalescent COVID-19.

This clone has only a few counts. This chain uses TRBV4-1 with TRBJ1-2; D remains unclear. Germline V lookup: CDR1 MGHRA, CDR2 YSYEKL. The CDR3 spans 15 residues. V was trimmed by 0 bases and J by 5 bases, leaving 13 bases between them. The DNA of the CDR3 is TGCGCCAGCAGCCAAGACTTAGCCCCGGCTTATGGCTACACCTTC. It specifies CASSQDLAPAYGYTF.

The CDR3 region has the DNA TGTGCCAGCGGAAGGGACAGTTACTATGGCTACACCTTC. It codes for CASGRDSYYGYTF. The J gene is TRBJ1-2, the V gene TRBV27; TRBD1 matches 7 bases. Per germline, CDR1 MNHEY and CDR2 SMNVEV (reference sequence). The CDR3 covers 13 residues. Germline trimming cut 8 bases from V and 3 bases from J; bases unmatched to any gene: 6.

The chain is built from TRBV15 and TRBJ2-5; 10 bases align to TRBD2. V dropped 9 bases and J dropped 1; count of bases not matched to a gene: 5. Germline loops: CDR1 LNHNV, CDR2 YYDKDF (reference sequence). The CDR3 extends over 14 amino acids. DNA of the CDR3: TGTGCCACGGTAGCGGGAGGAGGCCAAGAGACCCAGTACTTC. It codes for CATVAGGGQETQYF.

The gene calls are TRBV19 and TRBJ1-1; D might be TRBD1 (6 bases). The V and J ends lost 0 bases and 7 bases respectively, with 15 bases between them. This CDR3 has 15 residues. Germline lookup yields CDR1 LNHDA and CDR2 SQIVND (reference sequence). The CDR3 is CASSIDYTGQVEAFF. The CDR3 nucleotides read TGTGCCAGTAGTATAGATTACACAGGGCAGGTTGAAGCTTTCTTT.

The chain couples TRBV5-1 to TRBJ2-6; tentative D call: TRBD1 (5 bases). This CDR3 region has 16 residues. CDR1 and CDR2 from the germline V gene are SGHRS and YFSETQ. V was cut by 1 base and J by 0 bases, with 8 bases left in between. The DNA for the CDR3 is TGCGCCAGCAGCTTGTTCCAGGGCTCTGGGGCCAACGTCCTGACTTTC. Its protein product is CASSLFQGSGANVLTF. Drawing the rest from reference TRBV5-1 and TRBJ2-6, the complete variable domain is KAGVTQTPRYLIKTRGQQVTLSCSPISGHRSVSWYQQTPGQGLQFLFEYFSETQRNKGNFPGRFSGRQFSNSRSEMNVSTLELGDSALYLCASSLFQGSGANVLTFGAGSRLTVL.

CDR3 nucleotides: TGTGCCAGCACCACCTCGGGACAGGGTCGTGTAAAACTGTTTTTT. This encodes CASTTSGQGRVKLFF. The gene calls are TRBV6-5 and TRBJ1-4, with 9 nucleotides matching TRBD1. J gave up 10 bases and V 7 bases, and 13 bases lay outside the gene matches. Germline V gene data show CDR1 as MNHEY and CDR2 as SVGAGI. This CDR3 spans 15 amino acids.

The CDR3 spells CASSHRVGTEAFF. The CDR3 DNA reads TGTGCCAGCAGCCACAGGGTGGGCACTGAAGCTTTCTTT. This chain connects TRBV6-5 to TRBJ1-1; D possibly corresponds to TRBD1 (6 bases). The CDR3 sequence is 13 residues long. Germline lookup yields CDR1 MNHEY and CDR2 SVGAGI. Trimming shortened V by 6 bases and J by 4 bases, and 12 bases separated the two germline ends.